Listed below are T cell receptor beta chains from one sample, sequenced in a study of blood T cell repertoires in COVID-19. Produced via immunoSEQ multiplex PCR; TCRdb's table is partial and in-frame only. The sample contains roughly 260,000 clones, almost 90% of which appear only once. The sequenced sample was peripheral blood. These receptors were taken from a woman in her twenties or thirties with COVID-19, enrolled during active disease. The CDR3 runs from the conserved cysteine through the conserved F or W. The D gene is left open where the match is weak. Clone size is not always given. Where it is, it says once, few, many or a class for expanded clones.

D	V	size	J	CDR3	DNA
.	TRBV21-1	.	TRBJ2-7	CASSKPRLADYEQYF	TGTGCCAGCAGCAAACCCCGACTAGCGGATTACGAGCAGTACTTC
.	TRBV6-5	.	TRBJ1-2	CASSPAMDYGYTF	TGTGCCAGCAGTCCCGCGATGGACTATGGCTACACCTTC
TRBD2	TRBV6-2/TRBV6-3	.	TRBJ2-1	CASSQAGEHNEQFF	TGTGCCAGCAGCCAAGCGGGAGAACACAATGAGCAGTTCTTC
TRBD2	TRBV5-1	.	TRBJ2-7	CASRRLAGEAYEQYF	TGCGCCAGCCGTAGACTAGCGGGAGAGGCTTACGAGCAGTACTTC
TRBD1	TRBV19	.	TRBJ2-1	CASSPIGTVRTYNEQFF	TGTGCCAGTAGTCCCATCGGGACAGTGAGGACGTACAATGAGCAGTTCTTC
.	TRBV6-4	.	TRBJ1-6	CASSETGFSNSPLHF	TGTGCCAGCAGTGAAACAGGGTTCTCTAATTCACCCCTCCACTTT
TRBD2	TRBV28	.	TRBJ2-1	CATSGLAGYNEQFF	TGTGCCACCTCGGGACTAGCGGGTTACAATGAGCAGTTCTTC
.	TRBV9	.	TRBJ2-7	CASSVAKASSEQYF	TGTGCCAGCAGCGTAGCTAAAGCTAGCTCCGAGCAGTACTTC
TRBD1	TRBV7-8	once	TRBJ1-3	CASSLVITGTGAGNTIYF	TGTGCCAGCAGCTTAGTTATAACCGGGACAGGTGCAGGAAACACCATATATTTT
TRBD2	TRBV30	.	TRBJ2-1	CAWGAGGRSYNEQFF	TGTGCCTGGGGGGCCGGCGGGAGGTCCTACAATGAGCAGTTCTTC
TRBD2	TRBV7-3	.	TRBJ2-7	CASSPSGGRAYEQYF	TGTGCCAGCAGCCCCTCGGGCGGGAGGGCCTACGAGCAGTACTTC
.	TRBV9	.	TRBJ2-7	CASSLGGKEADEQYF	TGTGCCAGCAGCCTGGGAGGAAAGGAAGCCGACGAGCAGTACTTC
.	TRBV29-1	.	TRBJ1-1	CSARTDTEAFF	TGCAGCGCCCGGACAGACACTGAAGCTTTCTTT
.	TRBV27	.	TRBJ2-5	CASSHIPPRRGGVRETQYF	TGTGCCAGCAGCCATATACCCCCCCGACGTGGAGGGGTCCGGGAGACCCAGTACTTC
.	TRBV30	.	TRBJ1-4	CAWSTSILGTQLFF	TGTGCCTGGAGTACTTCAATACTAGGGACACAACTGTTTTTT
.	TRBV9	.	TRBJ2-1	CASTASPGSNNEQFF	TGTGCCAGCACCGCCTCTCCCGGGAGCAACAATGAGCAGTTCTTC
.	TRBV5-6	.	TRBJ2-1	CASSLGNLLRDPGEQFF	TGTGCCAGCAGCTTGGGTAACCTCCTCCGGGATCCGGGGGAGCAGTTCTTC
.	TRBV12-3/TRBV12-4	.	TRBJ1-2	CASSPGGLYGYTF	TGTGCCAGCAGCCCTGGGGGGTTATATGGCTACACCTTC
.	TRBV9	.	TRBJ1-1	CASSRVAMNTEAFF	TGTGCCAGCAGTAGAGTAGCAATGAACACTGAAGCTTTCTTT
TRBD1	TRBV4-2	few	TRBJ1-4	CASSQAGTGEKLFF	TGTGCCAGCAGCCAGGCCGGGACAGGGGAAAAACTGTTTTTT
TRBD1	TRBV5-6	.	TRBJ1-6	CASSPRTGANNSPLHF	TGTGCCAGCAGCCCGAGGACAGGGGCTAATAATTCACCCCTCCACTTT
TRBD2	TRBV11-2	.	TRBJ2-1	CASSLDILAGGYNEQFF	TGTGCCAGCAGCTTAGATATTTTAGCGGGAGGCTACAATGAGCAGTTCTTC
TRBD2	TRBV5-1	.	TRBJ2-3	CASSFGGSTDTQYF	TGCGCCAGCAGCTTCGGGGGGAGCACAGATACGCAGTATTTT
.	TRBV7-9	.	TRBJ2-7	CASSFDRYPYEQYF	TGTGCCAGCAGCTTCGACAGGTATCCCTACGAGCAGTACTTC
.	TRBV3-1/TRBV3-2	.	TRBJ1-1	CASSHRTATAFF	TGTGCCAGCAGCCACAGGACAGCGACCGCTTTCTTT
.	TRBV9	.	TRBJ2-2	CASSPGDHRGAVF	TGTGCCAGCAGCCCTGGTGACCACCGGGGAGCTGTTTTT
TRBD2	TRBV24-1	.	TRBJ2-7	CATSDRNSGSTYEQYF	TGTGCCACCAGTGATAGGAATAGCGGGAGTACCTACGAGCAGTACTTC
.	TRBV11-2	.	TRBJ2-1	CASSLAEGYNEQFF	TGTGCCAGCAGCCTGGCGGAGGGGTACAATGAGCAGTTCTTC
TRBD2	TRBV3-1/TRBV3-2	few	TRBJ2-1	CASSQGLAGEQFF	TGTGCCAGCAGCCAAGGACTAGCGGGAGAGCAGTTCTTC
TRBD1	TRBV18	.	TRBJ1-6	CASSPGGRTGHSPLHF	TGTGCCAGCTCCCCCGGCGGAAGGACAGGGCACTCACCCCTCCACTTT
TRBD2	TRBV7-2	.	TRBJ2-2	CASSLVRLAGGISTGELFF	TGTGCCAGCAGCTTAGTTCGGCTAGCGGGAGGCATTTCCACCGGGGAGCTGTTTTTT
TRBD2	TRBV28	.	TRBJ2-7	CASSSPFRAGATYEQYF	TGTGCCAGCAGTTCCCCATTTAGAGCGGGAGCGACGTACGAGCAGTACTTC
.	TRBV24-1	once	TRBJ2-2	CATRGQVTGELFF	TGTGCCACCAGGGGACAAGTCACCGGGGAGCTGTTTTTT
.	TRBV5-6	.	TRBJ1-5	CASSLYGSNQPQHF	TGTGCCAGCAGCTTGTACGGTAGCAATCAGCCCCAGCATTTT
TRBD1	TRBV27	.	TRBJ1-5	CASSPREYRGRGQPQHF	TGTGCCAGCAGTCCCCGAGAATACAGGGGGCGCGGACAGCCCCAGCATTTT
TRBD2	TRBV29-1	.	TRBJ2-4	CSVEGYSGGTLNF	TGCAGCGTTGAAGGGTATAGCGGGGGGACCTTGAACTTC
.	TRBV27	.	TRBJ1-5	CASSLQGISNQPQHF	TGTGCCAGCAGTTTACAGGGGATTAGCAATCAGCCCCAGCATTTT
.	TRBV20-1	.	TRBJ2-3	CSASRGADTQYF	TGCAGTGCTAGTAGGGGCGCAGATACGCAGTATTTT
TRBD2	TRBV3-1/TRBV3-2	.	TRBJ2-1	CASSQTTTSGVNEQFF	TGTGCCAGCAGCCAGACGACGACTAGCGGGGTCAATGAGCAGTTCTTC
TRBD2	TRBV18	.	TRBJ2-1	CASSPASGSYEQFF	TGTGCCAGCTCACCCGCTAGCGGGAGTTATGAGCAGTTCTTC
TRBD1	TRBV9	.	TRBJ1-2	CASSLEGTGNYGYTF	TGTGCCAGCAGCCTAGAAGGGACAGGGAACTATGGCTACACCTTC
TRBD1	TRBV30	.	TRBJ2-5	CAWSLGQISAPQETQYF	TGTGCCTGGAGTTTGGGACAGATTTCCGCACCCCAAGAGACCCAGTACTTC